The T cell receptor (beta chain) under discussion was sequenced for a study of blood T cells in healthy people across ages. Sample-barcoded 5' priming and a J-beta primer mix drove a second PCR of about 6 to 12 cycles. TCRdb passed the 5' RACE reads through MiXCR, listing each CDR3 protein once. The sample has under 1,100,000 distinct CDR3 sequences, approximately 26% seen once; the top ten hold 0.65% to 0.75%. Study-level findings and limits: It was not known whether donors were CMV positive (a possible confounder of expanded clonotype changes).

In regard to this clonotype: Its antigen is not known.

Germline V gene lookup returns CDR1 MDHEN and CDR2 SYDVKM. The CDR3 has 15 amino acids. This sample was shared with a second study, whose subject was T cells of mothers and their children. That paper states: Amplification in the second PCR used the M1S primer, which added sample barcodes and 2-4 random nucleotides. From each mother came over 8.5 million TCR beta CDR3 reads, and from each child came a few million. Slightly higher, non-significant overlap characterized related mother-child pairs relative to unrelated pairs.

This sequence joins TRBV28 and TRBJ2-1; 7 bases fit TRBD1. The end of the DNA fits TRBJ2-5 better, so the J call may be wrong. The TCR comes from a girl aged 2 to 10 in good health. Sequenced material: blood. Here the CDR3 DNA reads TGTGCCAGCAGTTTAGGGAAAGGGGGCGCGGAGACCCAGTACTTC. It specifies CASSLGKGGAETQYF.